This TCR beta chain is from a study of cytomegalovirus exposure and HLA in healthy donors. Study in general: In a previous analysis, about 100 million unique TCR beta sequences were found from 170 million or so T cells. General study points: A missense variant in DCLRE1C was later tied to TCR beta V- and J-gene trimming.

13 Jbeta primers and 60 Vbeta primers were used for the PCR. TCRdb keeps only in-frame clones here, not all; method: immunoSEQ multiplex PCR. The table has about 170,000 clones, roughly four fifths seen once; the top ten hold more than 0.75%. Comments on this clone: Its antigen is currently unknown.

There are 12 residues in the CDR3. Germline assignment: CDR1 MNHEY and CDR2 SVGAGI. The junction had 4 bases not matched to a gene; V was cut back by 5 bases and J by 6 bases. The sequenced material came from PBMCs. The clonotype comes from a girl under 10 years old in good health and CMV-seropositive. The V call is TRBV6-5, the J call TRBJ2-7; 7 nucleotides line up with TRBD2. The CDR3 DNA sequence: TGTGCCAGCAGTGGGGGGGGTAGCGAGCAGTACTTC. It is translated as CASSGGGSEQYF.